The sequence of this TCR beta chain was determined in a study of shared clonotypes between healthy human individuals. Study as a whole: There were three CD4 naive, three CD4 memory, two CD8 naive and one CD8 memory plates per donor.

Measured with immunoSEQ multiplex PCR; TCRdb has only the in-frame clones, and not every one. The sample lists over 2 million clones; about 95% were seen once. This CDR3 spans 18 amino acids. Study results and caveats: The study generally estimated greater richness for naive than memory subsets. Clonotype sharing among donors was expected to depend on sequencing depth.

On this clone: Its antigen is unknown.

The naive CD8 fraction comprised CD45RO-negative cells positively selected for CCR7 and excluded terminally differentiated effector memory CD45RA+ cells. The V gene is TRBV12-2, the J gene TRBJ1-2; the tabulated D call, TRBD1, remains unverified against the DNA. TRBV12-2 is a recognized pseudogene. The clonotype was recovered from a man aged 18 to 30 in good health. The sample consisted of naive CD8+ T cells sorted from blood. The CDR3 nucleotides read TGTGCAAGTCGCTTCGACGGACAGATGATCTTGGGAAACTATGGCTACACCTTC. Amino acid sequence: CASRFDGQMILGNYGYTF.